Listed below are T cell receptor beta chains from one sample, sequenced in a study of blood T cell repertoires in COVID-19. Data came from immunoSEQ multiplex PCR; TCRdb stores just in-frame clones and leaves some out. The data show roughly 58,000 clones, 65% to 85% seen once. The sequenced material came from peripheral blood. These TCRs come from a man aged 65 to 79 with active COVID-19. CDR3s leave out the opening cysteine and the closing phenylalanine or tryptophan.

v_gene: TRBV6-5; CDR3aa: ASRAPGAKNIQY
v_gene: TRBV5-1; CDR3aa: ASSSTADTIY
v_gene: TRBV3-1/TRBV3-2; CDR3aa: ASSRTAGVGTEAF
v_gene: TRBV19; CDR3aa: ASIYRGSNTEAF
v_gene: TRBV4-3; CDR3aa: ASSQGMTGGADTQY
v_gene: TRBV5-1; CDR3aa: ASSLVAYEQY
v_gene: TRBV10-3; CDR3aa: AISESILRY
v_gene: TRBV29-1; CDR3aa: SVAYSGRTNEQY
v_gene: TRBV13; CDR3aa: ASSEGTSGIITGELF
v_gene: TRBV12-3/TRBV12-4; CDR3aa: ASRQGVGYT
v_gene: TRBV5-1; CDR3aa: ASSLDRVREETQY
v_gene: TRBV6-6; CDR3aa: ASSTQGSEKLF
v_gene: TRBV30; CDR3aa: AWDNGQGNEKLF
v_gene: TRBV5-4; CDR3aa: ASSLYRGEAYNEQF
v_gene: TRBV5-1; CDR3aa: ASSPGQGFSYEQY
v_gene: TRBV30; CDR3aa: AWSPQGATGANVLT
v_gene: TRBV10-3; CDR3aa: AISESGGREQY
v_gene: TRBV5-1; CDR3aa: ASSSGTSETDTQY
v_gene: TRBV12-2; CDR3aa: ASRDGTRSYEQY
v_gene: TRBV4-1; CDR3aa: ASSYRGMNTEAF
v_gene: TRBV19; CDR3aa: ASSTPQGAGTEAF
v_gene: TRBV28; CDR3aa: ASTGTSTNYGYT
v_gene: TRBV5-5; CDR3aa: ASSFGTGSQETQY
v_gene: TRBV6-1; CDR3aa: ASSEARRDRGEKLF
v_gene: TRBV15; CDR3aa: ATSSSPGRRESYEQY
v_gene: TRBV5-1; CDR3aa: ASSLEGQGSSYEQY
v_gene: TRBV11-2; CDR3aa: ASSPDRGLVEQF
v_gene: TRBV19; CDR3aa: ASRGSGSSYEQY
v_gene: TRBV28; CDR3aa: ASSSLRTGIHQPQH
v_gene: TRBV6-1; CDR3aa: ASSEKLAYEQY
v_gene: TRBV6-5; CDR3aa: AVSGQFTEAF
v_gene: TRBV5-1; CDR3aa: ASQRSRQYTGELF
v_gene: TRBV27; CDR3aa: ASSLYLGGGVWTEAF
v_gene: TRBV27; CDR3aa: ASGGTNQPQH
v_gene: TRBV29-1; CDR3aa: SVDNRGDTGELF
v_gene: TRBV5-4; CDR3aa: ASSLGPGQQYEQY
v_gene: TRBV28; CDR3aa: ASSNPDSYYGYT
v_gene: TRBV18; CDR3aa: ASSKGQGFGNTEAF
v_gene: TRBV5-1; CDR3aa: ASSLADSGTQETQY
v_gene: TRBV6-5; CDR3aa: ASRARTGVMGEQY